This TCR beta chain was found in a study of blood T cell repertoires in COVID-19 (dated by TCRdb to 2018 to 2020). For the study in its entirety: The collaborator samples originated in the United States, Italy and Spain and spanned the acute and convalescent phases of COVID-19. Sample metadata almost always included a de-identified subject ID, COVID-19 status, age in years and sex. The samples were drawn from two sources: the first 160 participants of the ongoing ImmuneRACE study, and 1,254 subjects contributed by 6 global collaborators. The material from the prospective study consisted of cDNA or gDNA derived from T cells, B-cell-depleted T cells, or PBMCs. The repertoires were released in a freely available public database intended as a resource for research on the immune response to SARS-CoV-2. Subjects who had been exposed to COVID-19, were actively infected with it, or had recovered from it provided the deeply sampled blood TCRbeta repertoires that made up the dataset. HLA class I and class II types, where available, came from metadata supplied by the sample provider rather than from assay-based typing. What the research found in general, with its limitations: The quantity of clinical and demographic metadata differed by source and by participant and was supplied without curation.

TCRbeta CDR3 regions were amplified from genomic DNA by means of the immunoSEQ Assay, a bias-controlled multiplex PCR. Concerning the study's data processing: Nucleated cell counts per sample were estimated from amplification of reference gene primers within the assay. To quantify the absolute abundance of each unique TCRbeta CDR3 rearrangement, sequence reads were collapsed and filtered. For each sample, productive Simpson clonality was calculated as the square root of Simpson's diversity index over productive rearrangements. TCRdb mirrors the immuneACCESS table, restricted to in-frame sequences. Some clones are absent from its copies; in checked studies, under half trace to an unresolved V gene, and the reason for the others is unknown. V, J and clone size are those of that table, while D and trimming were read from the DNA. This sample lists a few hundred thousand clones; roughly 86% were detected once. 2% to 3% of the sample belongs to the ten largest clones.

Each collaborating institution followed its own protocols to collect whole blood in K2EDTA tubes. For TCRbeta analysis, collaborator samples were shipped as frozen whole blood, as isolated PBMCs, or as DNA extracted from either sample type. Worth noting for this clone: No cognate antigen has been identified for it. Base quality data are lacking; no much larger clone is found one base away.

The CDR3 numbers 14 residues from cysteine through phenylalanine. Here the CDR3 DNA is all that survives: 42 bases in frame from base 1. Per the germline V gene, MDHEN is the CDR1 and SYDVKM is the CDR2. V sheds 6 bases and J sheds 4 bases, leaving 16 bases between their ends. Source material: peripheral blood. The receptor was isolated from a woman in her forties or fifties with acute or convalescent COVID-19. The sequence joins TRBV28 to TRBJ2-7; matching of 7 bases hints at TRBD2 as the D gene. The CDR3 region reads CASSIRGGRYEQYF. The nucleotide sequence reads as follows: TGTGCCAGCAGCATTAGGGGGGGCCGGTACGAGCAGTACTTC.